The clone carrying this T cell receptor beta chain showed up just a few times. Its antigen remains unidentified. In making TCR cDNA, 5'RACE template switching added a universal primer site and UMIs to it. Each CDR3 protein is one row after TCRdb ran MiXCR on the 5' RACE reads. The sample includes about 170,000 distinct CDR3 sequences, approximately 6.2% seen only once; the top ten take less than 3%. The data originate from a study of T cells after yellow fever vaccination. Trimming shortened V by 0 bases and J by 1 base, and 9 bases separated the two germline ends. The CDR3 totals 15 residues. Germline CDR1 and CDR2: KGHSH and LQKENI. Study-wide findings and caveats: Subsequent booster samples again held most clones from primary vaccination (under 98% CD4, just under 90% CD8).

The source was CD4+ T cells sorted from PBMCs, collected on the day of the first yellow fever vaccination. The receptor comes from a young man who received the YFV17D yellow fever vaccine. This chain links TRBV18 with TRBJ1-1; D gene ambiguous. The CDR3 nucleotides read TGTGCCAGCTCACCACCCTCAAAGGGGAACACTGAAGCTTTCTTT. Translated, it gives CASSPPSKGNTEAFF. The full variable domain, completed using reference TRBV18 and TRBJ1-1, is NAGVMQNPRHLVRRRGQEARLRCSPMKGHSHVYWYRQLPEEGLKFMVYLQKENIIDESGMPKERFSAEFPKEGPSILRIQQVVRGDSAAYFCASSPPSKGNTEAFFGQGTRLTVV.